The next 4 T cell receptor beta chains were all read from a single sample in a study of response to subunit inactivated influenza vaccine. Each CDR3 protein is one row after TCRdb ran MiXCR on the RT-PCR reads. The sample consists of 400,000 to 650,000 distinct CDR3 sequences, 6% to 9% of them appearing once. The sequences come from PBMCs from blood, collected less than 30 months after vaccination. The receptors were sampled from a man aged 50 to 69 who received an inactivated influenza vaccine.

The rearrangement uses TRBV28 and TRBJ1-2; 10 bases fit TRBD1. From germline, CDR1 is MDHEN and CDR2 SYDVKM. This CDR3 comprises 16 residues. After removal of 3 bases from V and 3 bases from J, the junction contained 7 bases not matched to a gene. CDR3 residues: CASSFPLGTGDYGYTF. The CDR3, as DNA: TGTGCCAGCAGTTTCCCCCTCGGGACAGGGGACTATGGCTACACCTTC.

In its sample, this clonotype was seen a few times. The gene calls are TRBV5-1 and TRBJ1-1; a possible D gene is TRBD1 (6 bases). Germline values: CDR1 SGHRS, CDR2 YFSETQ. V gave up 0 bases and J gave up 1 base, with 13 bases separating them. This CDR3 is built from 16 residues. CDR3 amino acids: CASSLEVRGPNTEAFF. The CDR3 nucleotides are TGCGCCAGCAGCTTGGAGGTGCGGGGGCCGAACACTGAAGCTTTCTTT. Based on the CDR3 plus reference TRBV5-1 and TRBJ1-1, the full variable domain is KAGVTQTPRYLIKTRGQQVTLSCSPISGHRSVSWYQQTPGQGLQFLFEYFSETQRNKGNFPGRFSGRQFSNSRSEMNVSTLELGDSALYLCASSLEVRGPNTEAFFGQGTRLTVV.

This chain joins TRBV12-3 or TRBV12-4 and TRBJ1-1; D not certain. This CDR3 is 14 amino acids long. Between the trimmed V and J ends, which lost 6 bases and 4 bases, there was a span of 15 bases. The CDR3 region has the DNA TGTGCCAGCAGCCTCCGACTTCCGGGCACTGAAGCTTTCTTT. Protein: CASSLRLPGTEAFF.

CDR3 region: CAISERAGGPGGELFF. DNA of the CDR3: TGTGCCATCAGTGAGAGAGCGGGAGGGCCAGGCGGGGAGCTGTTTTTT. The chain carries TRBV10-3 and TRBJ2-2; 10 positions match TRBD2. V lost 2 bases, J lost 7 bases, and 7 bases stayed unmatched. The germline V gene encodes CDR1 ENHRY and CDR2 SYGVKD. This CDR3 contains 16 residues.